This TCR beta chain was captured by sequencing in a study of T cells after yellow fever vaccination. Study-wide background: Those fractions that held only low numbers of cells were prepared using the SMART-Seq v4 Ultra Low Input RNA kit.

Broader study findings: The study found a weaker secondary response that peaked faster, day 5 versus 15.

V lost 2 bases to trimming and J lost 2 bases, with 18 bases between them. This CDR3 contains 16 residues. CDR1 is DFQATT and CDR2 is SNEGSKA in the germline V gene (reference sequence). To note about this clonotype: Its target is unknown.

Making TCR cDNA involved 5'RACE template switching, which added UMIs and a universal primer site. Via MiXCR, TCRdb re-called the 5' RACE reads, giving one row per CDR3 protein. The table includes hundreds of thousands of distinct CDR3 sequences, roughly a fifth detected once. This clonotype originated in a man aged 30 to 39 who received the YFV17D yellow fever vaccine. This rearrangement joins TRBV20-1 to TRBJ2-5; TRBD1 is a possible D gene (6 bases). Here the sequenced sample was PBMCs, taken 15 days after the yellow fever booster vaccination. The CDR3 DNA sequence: TGCAGTGCTAGACAGGGGTGGACAGCGTGGCAAGAGACCCAGTACTTC. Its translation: CSARQGWTAWQETQYF.